The rows below give T cell receptor beta chains drawn from one sample of a study of T cell repertoires in cytomegalovirus infection. Their recognized antigens are unknown. One entry per CDR3 protein results from TCRdb running MiXCR on the reads. Of 700,000 to 950,000 distinct CDR3 sequences listed, approximately 29% are singletons. This specimen consisted of cultured CD8+ T cells from PBMCs, obtained from culture after CMV antigen stimulation. Receptors were obtained from a human donor in good health (CMV status not recorded). Some clones in this sample may be carry-over from other donors' samples. CDR3s include the opening cysteine and the closing phenylalanine or tryptophan. The D gene is left open where the match is weak. Size is stated for part of the rows, as once, few or many counts, or as a class when the clone is expanded.

clone size: NA
CDR3 length: 14
D gene: NA
V gene: TRBV14
J gene: TRBJ2-7
CDR3 DNA: TGTGCCAGCAGCCATCCCGGACAGCCTCGGGAGCAGTACTTC
CDR3 protein: CASSHPGQPREQYF

clone size: NA
CDR3 length: 11
D gene: NA
V gene: TRBV19
J gene: TRBJ1-2
CDR3 DNA: TGTGCCAGTAGTATCGGGGTCTTCTACACCTTC
CDR3 protein: CASSIGVFYTF

clone size: many
CDR3 length: 12
D gene: NA
V gene: TRBV7-2
J gene: TRBJ2-3
CDR3 DNA: TGTGCCAGCAGCTACGACACAGATACGCAGTATTTT
CDR3 protein: CASSYDTDTQYF

clone size: NA
CDR3 length: 15
D gene: NA
V gene: TRBV6-5
J gene: TRBJ2-2
CDR3 DNA: TGTGCCAGCAGTTACTCTAGGGCGAACACCGGGGAGCTGTTTTTT
CDR3 protein: CASSYSRANTGELFF

clone size: few
CDR3 length: 18
D gene: NA
V gene: TRBV7-9
J gene: TRBJ2-2
CDR3 DNA: TGTGCCAGCAGCACTCCACCCCTAGGACTATACAACACCGGGGAGCTGTTTTTT
CDR3 protein: CASSTPPLGLYNTGELFF

clone size: NA
CDR3 length: 15
D gene: NA
V gene: TRBV10-3
J gene: TRBJ2-3
CDR3 DNA: TGTGCCATCAGTGCCTCCGCGAGGCGGACAGATACGCAGTATTTT
CDR3 protein: CAISASARRTDTQYF

clone size: many
CDR3 length: 13
D gene: NA
V gene: TRBV7-2
J gene: TRBJ1-2
CDR3 DNA: TGTGCCAGCAGCTACAGGGATCGGTATGGCTACACCTTC
CDR3 protein: CASSYRDRYGYTF

clone size: NA
CDR3 length: 13
D gene: NA
V gene: TRBV4-3
J gene: TRBJ2-3
CDR3 DNA: TGCGCCAGCAGCCAAGAGGGCCTGGATACGCAGTATTTT
CDR3 protein: CASSQEGLDTQYF

clone size: NA
CDR3 length: 15
D gene: NA
V gene: TRBV7-8
J gene: TRBJ1-6
CDR3 DNA: TGTGCCAGCAGCCCCCAAGGGGGAGGGACTTCACCCCTCCACTTT
CDR3 protein: CASSPQGGGTSPLHF

clone size: NA
CDR3 length: 13
D gene: TRBD2
V gene: TRBV19
J gene: TRBJ2-1
CDR3 DNA: TGTGCCAGTAGTATCGGGGGGGCAGGGGAGCAGTTCTTC
CDR3 protein: CASSIGGAGEQFF

clone size: NA
CDR3 length: 12
D gene: NA
V gene: TRBV19
J gene: TRBJ1-1
CDR3 DNA: TGTGCCAGCCTGCCGGGAGCTAGGGGAGCTTTCTTT
CDR3 protein: CASLPGARGAFF

clone size: NA
CDR3 length: 15
D gene: NA
V gene: TRBV28
J gene: TRBJ2-2
CDR3 DNA: TGTGCCAGCAGTTGGGAGGAGGGGAACACCGGGGAGCTGTTTTTT
CDR3 protein: CASSWEEGNTGELFF

clone size: NA
CDR3 length: 17
D gene: TRBD1
V gene: TRBV2
J gene: TRBJ1-4
CDR3 DNA: TGTGCCAGCAGTGGATCCCGGGACAGTGCAACTAATGAAAAACTGTTTTTT
CDR3 protein: CASSGSRDSATNEKLFF

clone size: many
CDR3 length: 18
D gene: TRBD2
V gene: TRBV7-6
J gene: TRBJ2-1
CDR3 DNA: TGTGCCAGCAGCCCGAGTAGCGGGGGACCCAGCTCCTACAATGAGCAGTTCTTC
CDR3 protein: CASSPSSGGPSSYNEQFF

clone size: NA
CDR3 length: 17
D gene: NA
V gene: TRBV10-3
J gene: TRBJ1-5
CDR3 DNA: TGTGCCATCAGTGAGTCTGGGGACCTTTATAGCAATCAGCCCCAGCATTTT
CDR3 protein: CAISESGDLYSNQPQHF

clone size: NA
CDR3 length: 16
D gene: NA
V gene: TRBV6-4
J gene: TRBJ1-5
CDR3 DNA: TGTGCCAGCAGTGAGGACCGACTAGATAGCAATCAGCCCCAGCATTTT
CDR3 protein: CASSEDRLDSNQPQHF

clone size: many
CDR3 length: 16
D gene: NA
V gene: TRBV7-2
J gene: TRBJ2-2
CDR3 DNA: TGTGCCAGCAGCTTCCTATCCTTCCAAGGCACCGGGGAGCTGTTTTTT
CDR3 protein: CASSFLSFQGTGELFF

clone size: NA
CDR3 length: 14
D gene: NA
V gene: TRBV27
J gene: TRBJ2-1
CDR3 DNA: TGTGCCAGCTCAAGTACTAGCTCCTACAATGAGCAGTTCTTC
CDR3 protein: CASSSTSSYNEQFF

clone size: few
CDR3 length: 10
D gene: NA
V gene: TRBV6-1
J gene: TRBJ2-1
CDR3 DNA: TGTGCCACGAGGGGAAATGAGCAGTTCTTC
CDR3 protein: CATRGNEQFF

clone size: NA
CDR3 length: 15
D gene: NA
V gene: TRBV19
J gene: TRBJ1-1
CDR3 DNA: TGTGCCAGCGAAAGAGGTAGGGGCGGGGACACTGAAGCTTTCTTT
CDR3 protein: CASERGRGGDTEAFF

clone size: NA
CDR3 length: 14
D gene: NA
V gene: TRBV9
J gene: TRBJ1-1
CDR3 DNA: TGTGCCAGCAGCGTCAGGAACATGAACACTAAAGCTTTCTTT
CDR3 protein: CASSVRNMNTKAFF

clone size: few
CDR3 length: 18
D gene: TRBD2
V gene: TRBV9
J gene: TRBJ2-2
CDR3 DNA: TGTGCCAGCAGCGTAGTGGCTAGCGGGGGTGCGAACACCGGGGAGCTGTTTTTT
CDR3 protein: CASSVVASGGANTGELFF

clone size: medium-sized
CDR3 length: 15
D gene: NA
V gene: TRBV5-6
J gene: TRBJ2-7
CDR3 DNA: TGTGCCAGCAGCCCGGTGGGGGGGGCGTCCTACGAGCAGTACTTC
CDR3 protein: CASSPVGGASYEQYF

clone size: NA
CDR3 length: 14
D gene: NA
V gene: TRBV10-3
J gene: TRBJ2-5
CDR3 DNA: TGTGCCATCACACCCTCGGGACACCAAGAGACCCAGTACTTC
CDR3 protein: CAITPSGHQETQYF

clone size: NA
CDR3 length: 12
D gene: TRBD2
V gene: TRBV5-6
J gene: TRBJ2-1
CDR3 DNA: TGTGCCAGCAGCCGCGGGGGGAGTGAGCAGTTCTTC
CDR3 protein: CASSRGGSEQFF

clone size: NA
CDR3 length: 15
D gene: NA
V gene: TRBV15
J gene: TRBJ2-7
CDR3 DNA: TGTGCCACCAGCACCCACGGACGGTACCCCTACGAGCAGTACTTC
CDR3 protein: CATSTHGRYPYEQYF

clone size: NA
CDR3 length: 16
D gene: TRBD1
V gene: TRBV27
J gene: TRBJ1-6
CDR3 DNA: TGTGCCAGCAGTTTCTCGGGGCAGGGGGGTAATTCACCCCTCCACTTT
CDR3 protein: CASSFSGQGGNSPLHF

clone size: few
CDR3 length: 15
D gene: NA
V gene: TRBV15
J gene: TRBJ2-3
CDR3 DNA: TGTGCCACCAGCAGAGGACGGGCCCGCACAGATACGCAGTATTTT
CDR3 protein: CATSRGRARTDTQYF